The source of this T cell receptor beta chain is a study of shared clonotypes between healthy human individuals. As for the study in general: A donor's plate count was three for CD4 naive and three for CD4 memory; CD8 naive had two and CD8 memory one.

As to this clone: Its specificity is unknown.

The CDR3 runs to 13 residues. Germline CDR1 reads WNHNN; CDR2 reads SYGVQD (reference sequence). Trimming removed 2 bases from V and 5 bases from J, with 7 bases in between. Assay: immunoSEQ multiplex PCR; the TCRdb copy retains only in-frame clones and omits some. This table has approximately 2.5 million clones, approximately 92% appearing once. Recent vaccinations or acute infections were absent in the healthy HIV-negative adult donors. Study observations and caveats: Deeper or shallower sequencing was expected to change how clonotypes are shared among donors. Memory subsets generally showed smaller estimated richness than naive subsets did.

Specimen: naive CD4+ T cells sorted from blood. Stated subset: CD45RA+ positively selected. This receptor was taken from a man between 18 and 35 years old in good health. This rearrangement joins TRBV10-1 to TRBJ2-1, with no clear D. As DNA, the CDR3 is TGCGCCAGCAGTGAGAGGGCGGACAATGAGCAGTTCTTC. Amino acids: CASSERADNEQFF.